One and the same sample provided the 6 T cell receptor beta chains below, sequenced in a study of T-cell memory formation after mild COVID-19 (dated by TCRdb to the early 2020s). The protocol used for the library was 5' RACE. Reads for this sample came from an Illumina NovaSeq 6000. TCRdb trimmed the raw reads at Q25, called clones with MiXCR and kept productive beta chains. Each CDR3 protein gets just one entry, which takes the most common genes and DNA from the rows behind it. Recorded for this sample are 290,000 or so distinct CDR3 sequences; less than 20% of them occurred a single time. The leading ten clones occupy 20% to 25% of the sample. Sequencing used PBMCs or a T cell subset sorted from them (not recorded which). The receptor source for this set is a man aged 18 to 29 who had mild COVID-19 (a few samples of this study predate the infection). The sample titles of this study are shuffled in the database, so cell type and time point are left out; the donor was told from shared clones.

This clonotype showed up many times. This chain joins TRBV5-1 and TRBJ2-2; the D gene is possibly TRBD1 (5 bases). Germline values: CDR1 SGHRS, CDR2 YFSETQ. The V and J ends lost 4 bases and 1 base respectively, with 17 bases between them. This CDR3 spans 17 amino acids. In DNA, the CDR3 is TGCGCCAGCAGCCTGGGAACTGGACAAGGGAACACCGGGGAGCTGTTTTTT. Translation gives CASSLGTGQGNTGELFF.

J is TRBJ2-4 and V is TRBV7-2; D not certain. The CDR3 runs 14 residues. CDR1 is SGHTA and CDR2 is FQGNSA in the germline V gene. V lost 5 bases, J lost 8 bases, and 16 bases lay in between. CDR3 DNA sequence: TGTGCCAGCAGCCTCGGGTTAAGTTTGGACATTCAGTACTTC. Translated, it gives CASSLGLSLDIQYF.

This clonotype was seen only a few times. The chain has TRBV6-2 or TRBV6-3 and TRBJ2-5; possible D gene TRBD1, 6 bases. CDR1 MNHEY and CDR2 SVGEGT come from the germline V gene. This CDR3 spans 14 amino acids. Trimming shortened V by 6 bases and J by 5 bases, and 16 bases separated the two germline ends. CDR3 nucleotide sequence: TGTGCCAGCAGAGAACAGGGCCCCGCGGAGACCCAGTACTTC. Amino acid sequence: CASREQGPAETQYF.

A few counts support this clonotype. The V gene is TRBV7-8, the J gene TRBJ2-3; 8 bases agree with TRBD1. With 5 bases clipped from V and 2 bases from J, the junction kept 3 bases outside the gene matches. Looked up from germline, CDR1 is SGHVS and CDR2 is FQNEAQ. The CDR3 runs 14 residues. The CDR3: CASSTGQVTDTQYF. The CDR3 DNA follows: TGTGCCAGCAGCACGGGACAGGTCACAGATACGCAGTATTTT.

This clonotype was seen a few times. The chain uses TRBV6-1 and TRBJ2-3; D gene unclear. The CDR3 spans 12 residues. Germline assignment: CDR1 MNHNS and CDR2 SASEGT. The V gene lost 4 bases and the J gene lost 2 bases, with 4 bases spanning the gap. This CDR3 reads CASSGYTDTQYF. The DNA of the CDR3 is TGTGCCAGCAGTGGTTACACAGATACGCAGTATTTT.

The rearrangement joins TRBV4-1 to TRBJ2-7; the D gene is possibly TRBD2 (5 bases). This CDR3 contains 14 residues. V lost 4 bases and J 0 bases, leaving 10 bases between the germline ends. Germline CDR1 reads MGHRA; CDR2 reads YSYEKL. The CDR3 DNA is TGCGCCAGCAGCCCCGTCGGGGACTCCTACGAGCAGTACGTC. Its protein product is CASSPVGDSYEQYV.